The following is a TCR beta chain sequence with its context. Its antigen is undetermined. The data belong to a study of CD8 T cells in Susac syndrome. General study points: TCR sequencing and HLA analysis covered a relatively small number of individuals.

V was cut by 3 bases and J by 5 bases, with 8 bases left in between. The CDR3 consists of 12 residues. Germline V lookup: CDR1 SGHTA, CDR2 FQGNSA. In contrast to the negatively isolated CD8+ and CD4+ T cells, TEMRA cells were FACS-enriched. An amount of RNA that ranged from roughly 0.45 to 1 ug was reverse transcribed with random hexamers. A single record per CDR3 protein comes from TCRdb applying MiXCR to the immunoSEQ multiplex PCR reads. The repertoire includes 160,000 or so distinct CDR3 sequences, 94% of them detected once, and 0.09% to 0.1% sits in the top ten. The V gene is TRBV7-2, the J gene TRBJ2-7; D not resolved. This sequence originates from a human donor with multiple sclerosis. The sample taken for sequencing was CD4+ T cells from PBMCs. The CDR3 reads CASSLAFNEQYF. The DNA for the CDR3 is TGTGCCAGCAGCTTGGCATTCAACGAGCAGTACTTC.